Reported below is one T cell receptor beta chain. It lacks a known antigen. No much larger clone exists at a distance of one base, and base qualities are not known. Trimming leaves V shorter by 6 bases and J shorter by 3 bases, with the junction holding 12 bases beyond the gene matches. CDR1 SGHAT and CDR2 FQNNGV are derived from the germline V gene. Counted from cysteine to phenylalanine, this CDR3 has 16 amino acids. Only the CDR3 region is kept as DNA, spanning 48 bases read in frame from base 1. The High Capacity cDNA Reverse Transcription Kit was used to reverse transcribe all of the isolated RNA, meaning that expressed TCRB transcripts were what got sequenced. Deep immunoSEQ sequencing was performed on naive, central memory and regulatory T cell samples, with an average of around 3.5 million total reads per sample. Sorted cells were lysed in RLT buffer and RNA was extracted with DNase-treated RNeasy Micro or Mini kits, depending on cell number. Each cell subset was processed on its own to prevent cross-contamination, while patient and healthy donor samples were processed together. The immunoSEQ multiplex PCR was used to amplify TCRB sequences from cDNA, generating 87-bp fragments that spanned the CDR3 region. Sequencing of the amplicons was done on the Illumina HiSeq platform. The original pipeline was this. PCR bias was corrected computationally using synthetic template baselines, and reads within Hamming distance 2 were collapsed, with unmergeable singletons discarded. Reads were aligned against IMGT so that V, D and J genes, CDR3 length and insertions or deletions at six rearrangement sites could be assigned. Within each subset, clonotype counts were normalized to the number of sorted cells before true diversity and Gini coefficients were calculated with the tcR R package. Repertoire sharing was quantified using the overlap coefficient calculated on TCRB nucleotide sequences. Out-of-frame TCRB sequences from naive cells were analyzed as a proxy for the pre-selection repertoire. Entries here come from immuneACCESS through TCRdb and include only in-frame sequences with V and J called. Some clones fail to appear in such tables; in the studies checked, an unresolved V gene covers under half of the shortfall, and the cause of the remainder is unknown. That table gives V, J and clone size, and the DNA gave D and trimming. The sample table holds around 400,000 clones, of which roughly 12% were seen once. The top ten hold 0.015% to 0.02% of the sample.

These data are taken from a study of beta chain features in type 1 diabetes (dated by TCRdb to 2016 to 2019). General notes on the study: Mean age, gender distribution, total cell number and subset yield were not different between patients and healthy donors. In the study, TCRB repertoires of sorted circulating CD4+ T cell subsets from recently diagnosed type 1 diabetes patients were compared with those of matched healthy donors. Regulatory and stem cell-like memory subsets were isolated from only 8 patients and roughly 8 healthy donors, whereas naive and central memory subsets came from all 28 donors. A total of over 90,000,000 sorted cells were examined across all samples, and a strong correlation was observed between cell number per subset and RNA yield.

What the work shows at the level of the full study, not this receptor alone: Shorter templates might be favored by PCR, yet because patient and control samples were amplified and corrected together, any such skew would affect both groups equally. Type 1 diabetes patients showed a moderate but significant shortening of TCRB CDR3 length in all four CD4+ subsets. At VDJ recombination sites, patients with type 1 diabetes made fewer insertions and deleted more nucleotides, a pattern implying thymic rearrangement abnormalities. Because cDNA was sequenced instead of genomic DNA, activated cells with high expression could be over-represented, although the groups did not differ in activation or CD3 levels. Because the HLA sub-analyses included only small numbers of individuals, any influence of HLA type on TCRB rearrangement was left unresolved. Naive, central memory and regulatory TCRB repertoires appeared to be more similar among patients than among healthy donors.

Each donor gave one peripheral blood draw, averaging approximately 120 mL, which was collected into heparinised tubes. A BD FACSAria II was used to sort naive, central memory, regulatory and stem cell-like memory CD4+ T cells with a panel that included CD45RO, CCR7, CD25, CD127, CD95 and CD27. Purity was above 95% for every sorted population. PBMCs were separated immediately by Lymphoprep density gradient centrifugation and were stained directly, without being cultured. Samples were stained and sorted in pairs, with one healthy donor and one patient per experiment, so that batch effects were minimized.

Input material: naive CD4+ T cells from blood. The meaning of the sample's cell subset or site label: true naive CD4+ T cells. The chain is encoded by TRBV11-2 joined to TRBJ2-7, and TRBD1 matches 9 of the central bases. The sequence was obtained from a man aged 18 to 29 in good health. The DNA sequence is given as TGTGCCAGCAGTTTAATTACAGGGGGCGCTTTCTACGAGCAGTACTTC. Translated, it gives CASSLITGGAFYEQYF.